This T cell receptor beta chain was recovered during a study of CD8 T cells in ankylosing spondylitis. General study points: Roughly eight highly homologous variants made up a TCR beta motif that seemed to typify ankylosing spondylitis blood. Reports say disease-linked clones showed up significantly more in matched ankylosing spondylitis synovial fluid.

Note on this clonotype: Its antigen is not identified.

TCRdb reanalysed the 5' RACE reads using MiXCR and keeps one entry per CDR3 protein. The sample consists of fewer than 500,000 distinct CDR3 sequences, 25% to 30% of them appearing once. Germline-derived CDR1 and CDR2 are SGHRS and YFSETQ. V was cut by 3 bases and J by 0 bases, with 10 bases left in between. The CDR3 totals 16 residues. This chain joins TRBV5-1 and TRBJ2-6, with D unresolved. The clonotype was recovered from a male donor with ankylosing spondylitis. The material sequenced was blood, either unsorted or a sorted T cell fraction (not recorded which). CDR3 amino acids: CASSWTEISGANVLTF. Written as DNA, the CDR3 is TGCGCCAGCAGCTGGACCGAAATCTCTGGGGCCAACGTCCTGACTTTC.